This TCR beta chain comes out of a study of blood T cell repertoires in COVID-19. The overall study: COVID-19 samples collected from the United States, Italy and Spain covered acute and convalescent phases.

Participants came from some 23 US areas, aged about 18 to 89 years. Cohort allocation depended upon clinical history that participants reported. As originally analysed: Estimation of nucleated cell counts was performed using reference gene primer amplification. Profiled with immunoSEQ multiplex PCR; TCRdb holds only in-frame clones, not every one. From that table come the V and J calls and clone size; the DNA was used to work out D and trimming. The top ten hold under 2.5% of the sample, which has about 270,000 clones, roughly nine tenths seen once. The CDR3 length is 14 residues. In germline, CDR1 is SGDLS, CDR2 YYNGEE. Trimming took 5 bases from V and 9 from J; bases not matched to a gene: 6.

Sequenced: PBMCs or T cells enriched from blood (not recorded which). The rearrangement uses TRBV9 and TRBJ2-1; 12 nucleotides agree with TRBD2. The sequence came from a woman between 18 and 29 years old who had recovered from COVID-19. The CDR3 bases are TGTGCCAGCAGACCGGGACTAGCGGGTACTGAGCAGTTCTTC. Its translation: CASRPGLAGTEQFF.